The 18 T cell receptor beta chains given below trace back to one sample, sequenced in a study of shared T cell receptors in the human thymus (dated by TCRdb to the early 2020s). Receptors were amplified or captured by the immunoSEQ multiplex PCR assay. In its TCRdb copy, this immuneACCESS table keeps in-frame sequences only and misses some clones. Where compared with another copy, unresolved V genes explain less than half of these, and the others have no known cause. The sample yields 700,000 or so clones; 70% to 90% were counted once. More than 0.01% of the sample is taken by the ten largest. These same data were also listed under a study on human thymus T cells.

Input material: thymocytes. Receptors originate from a girl in the first two years of life with a congenital heart defect. Donor details come from another sample of the same person, matched by shared clones.

The chain links TRBV14 to TRBJ2-3; D perhaps matches TRBD2 (5 bases). The CDR3 is 15 residues long. Between the trimmed V and J ends, which lost 1 base and 5 bases, there was a span of 13 bases. Germline V CDR1 and CDR2: SGHDN, FVKESK. The CDR3 bases are TGTGCCAGCAGCCAAGGCTACGGACTTGGAGATACGCAGTATTTT. Its translation is CASSQGYGLGDTQYF. The full variable domain, in which reference TRBV14 and TRBJ2-3 provide the parts outside the CDR3, is EAGVTQFPSHSVIEKGQTVTLRCDPISGHDNLYWYRRVMGKEIKFLLHFVKESKQDESGMPNNRFLAERTGGTYSTLKVQPAELEDSGVYFCASSQGYGLGDTQYFGPGTRLTVL.

As for this clone: The junction does not match germline at one end; this may be a read error. J is TRBJ1-1 and V is TRBV5-8; D remains unclear. In germline, CDR1 is SGHTS, CDR2 YDEGEE. The CDR3 extends over 14 amino acids. CDR3 sequence: CASSLESGNPEAFF. The CDR3 DNA is TGTGCCAGCAGCTTGGAATCGGGGAACCCTGAAGCTTTCTTT.

The chain joins TRBV28 to TRBJ2-2; maybe TRBD2 (5 bases). The germline V gene encodes CDR1 MDHEN and CDR2 SYDVKM. The CDR3 covers 12 residues. V was shortened by 5 bases and J by 6 bases, with 7 bases between the two germline ends. For the CDR3, the DNA is TGTGCCAGCAGTGCGAGGGCCGGGGAGCTGTTTTTT. Encoded protein: CASSARAGELFF.

The chain is built from TRBV5-1 and TRBJ1-4; D possibly corresponds to TRBD1 (5 bases). Trimming removed 4 bases from V and 7 bases from J, with 17 bases in between. Germline values: CDR1 SGHRS, CDR2 YFSETQ. The CDR3 covers 15 residues. CDR3 loop: CASSGRTWAAEKLFF. The CDR3 DNA reads as TGCGCCAGCAGCGGGAGGACATGGGCCGCTGAAAAACTGTTTTTT.

This clone was recorded only once. The V and J genes are TRBV27 and TRBJ1-4; possibly TRBD1 for D (5 bases). This CDR3 is built from 15 residues. Trimming removed 5 bases from V and 5 bases from J, with 15 bases in between. The germline CDR1 and CDR2 sequences are MNHEY and SMNVEV (reference sequence). Written as DNA, the CDR3 is TGTGCCAGCAGTCCCGTCGACAGCCTGAATGAAAAACTGTTTTTT. Residues: CASSPVDSLNEKLFF.

The rearrangement links TRBV9 to TRBJ2-3, with a weak D call TRBD2 (7 bases). The V end lost 4 bases, the J end lost 4 bases, and 13 bases lay between the germline ends. There are 14 residues in the CDR3. Germline loops: CDR1 SGDLS, CDR2 YYNGEE. As DNA, the CDR3 is TGTGCCAGCAGCCCCCGGGGGGCGGCAGATACGCAGTATTTT. This gives the protein CASSPRGAADTQYF. Drawing the rest from reference TRBV9 and TRBJ2-3, the complete variable domain is DSGVTQTPKHLITATGQRVTLRCSPRSGDLSVYWYQQSLDQGLQFLIQYYNGEERAKGNILERFSAQQFPDLHSELNLSSLELGDSALYFCASSPRGAADTQYFGPGTRLTVL.

The J gene is TRBJ1-5, the V gene TRBV19, with 7 positions matching TRBD1. Trimming at V came to 4 bases and at J to 3 bases, leaving 6 bases not matched to a gene. The CDR3 consists of 15 residues. CDR1 and CDR2 (germline): LNHDA, SQIVND (reference sequence). The CDR3 nucleotides are TGTGCCAGTAGTACTCGGGACAGCAACAATCAGCCCCAGCATTTT. It codes for CASSTRDSNNQPQHF.

The V gene is TRBV29-1, the J gene TRBJ1-1, with TRBD1 matching over 7 bases. This CDR3 is 16 amino acids long. J gave up 3 bases and V 4 bases, and 14 bases lay outside the gene matches. Germline values: CDR1 SQVTM, CDR2 ANQGSEA. The CDR3 protein is CSVARGQKVADTEAFF. CDR3 DNA: TGCAGCGTTGCACGGGGACAGAAGGTGGCCGACACTGAAGCTTTCTTT.

The J gene is TRBJ2-7, the V gene TRBV18; TRBD2 matches at 9 bases. From germline, CDR1 is KGHSH and CDR2 LQKENI. The CDR3 is made up of 16 amino acids. Trimming removed 0 bases from V and 5 bases from J; junction bases left unmatched: 8. The CDR3 protein is CASSPPRRGGQDEQYF. The CDR3, as DNA: TGTGCCAGCTCACCACCTCGGCGGGGGGGCCAAGACGAGCAGTACTTC.

This chain uses TRBV10-3 with TRBJ2-7; D unresolved. Trimming shortened V by 0 bases and J by 11 bases, and 14 bases separated the two germline ends. Germline lookup yields CDR1 ENHRY and CDR2 SYGVKD. CDR3 size: 13 residues. This CDR3 reads CAISESITPQEYF. The CDR3 DNA follows: TGTGCCATCAGTGAGTCGATTACACCTCAGGAGTACTTC.

The CDR3: CASSSGGPLHF. Here the CDR3 DNA reads TGTGCCAGCAGCTCTGGAGGGCCCCTCCACTTT. V gene TRBV14 combines with J gene TRBJ1-6; D not certain. Trimming removed 5 bases at V and 13 bases at J, with 9 bases between. The CDR3 spans 11 residues. The germline gives CDR1 SGHDN, CDR2 FVKESK. The variable domain in full, completed from reference TRBV14 and TRBJ1-6, reads EAGVTQFPSHSVIEKGQTVTLRCDPISGHDNLYWYRRVMGKEIKFLLHFVKESKQDESGMPNNRFLAERTGGTYSTLKVQPAELEDSGVYFCASSSGGPLHFGNGTRLTVT.

This chain uses TRBV5-8 with TRBJ2-5, with D tentatively TRBD2 (5 bases). The ends were cut back, 4 bases at V and 5 bases at J, with 30 bases in the middle. This CDR3 contains 19 residues. Germline CDR1 is SGHTS and CDR2 is YDEGEE. The CDR3 sequence: CASSAPPAGWTLPPETQYF. The CDR3 nucleotides read TGTGCCAGCAGCGCCCCCCCAGCCGGATGGACTCTCCCACCTGAGACCCAGTACTTC.

The chain carries TRBV10-3 and TRBJ1-1; D unresolved. The CDR3 sequence is 17 residues long. V dropped 0 bases and J dropped 1 base, with 15 bases sitting between them. From germline, CDR1 is ENHRY and CDR2 SYGVKD. CDR3 DNA sequence: TGTGCCATCAGTGAGTCGGAACAATGGGGAGGGAACACTGAAGCTTTCTTT. Translating it yields CAISESEQWGGNTEAFF.

Comments on this clone: This same CDR3 is encoded by further DNA sequences in the sample. This sequence joins TRBV4-1 and TRBJ2-7, with TRBD1 identical over 10 bases. Trimming removed 1 base from V and 1 base from J; junction bases left unmatched: 1. Germline CDR1 and CDR2: MGHRA and YSYEKL. The CDR3 has 15 residues. This CDR3 reads CASSQGTGGSYEQYF. CDR3 DNA sequence: TGCGCCAGCAGCCAAGGGACAGGGGGATCCTACGAGCAGTACTTC.

The V call is TRBV15, the J call TRBJ2-1; TRBD2 might be the D (7 bases). The CDR3 is made up of 18 amino acids. Germline assignment: CDR1 LNHNV and CDR2 YYDKDF (reference sequence). The V gene lost 0 bases and the J gene lost 0 bases, with 15 bases spanning the gap. The CDR3 bases are TGTGCCACCAGCAGAGATCCCCCCGGGGGGCCCTCCTACAATGAGCAGTTCTTC. It yields the protein CATSRDPPGGPSYNEQFF.

Only one count was recorded for this clone. The chain joins TRBV5-6 to TRBJ1-2; 7 bases agree with TRBD1. Germline CDR1 SGHDT, CDR2 YYEEEE. CDR3 length: 15 residues. V lost 1 base, J lost 7 bases, and 10 bases stayed unmatched. As DNA, the CDR3 is TGTGCCAGCAGCTTGCCGGGACAGAGCACTACTGGCTACACCTTC. Encoded protein: CASSLPGQSTTGYTF.

This rearrangement joins TRBV2 to TRBJ2-2; TRBD2 aligns across 7 bases. Germline V gene lookup returns CDR1 SNHLY and CDR2 FYNNEI. Trimming took 6 bases from V and 6 from J; bases not matched to a gene: 10. This CDR3 is built from 15 residues. The CDR3 DNA reads as TGTGCCAGCAGGTTTTTAGCGGGTCTCCCCGGGGAGCTGTTTTTT. It is translated as CASRFLAGLPGELFF.

This chain joins TRBV2 and TRBJ2-2; 9 nucleotides agree with TRBD2. Per germline, CDR1 SNHLY and CDR2 FYNNEI. The CDR3 contains 17 residues. The ends lost 1 base at V and 1 base at J; junction bases unmatched: 4. This CDR3 reads CASSEVGAGGNTGELFF. The CDR3 nucleotides are TGTGCCAGCAGTGAAGTAGGAGCGGGGGGGAACACCGGGGAGCTGTTTTTT.